A single sample is the source of the 10 T cell receptor beta chains below, sequenced in a study of cytomegalovirus exposure and HLA in healthy donors. The PCR contained 60 Vbeta and 13 Jbeta primers. The data were produced by immunoSEQ multiplex PCR, yet TCRdb's version contains in-frame clones alone and is incomplete. Among around 200,000 clones listed, around three quarters were seen once. Sequencing was done on a sample of PBMCs. The source is a woman in her 50s in good health and CMV-seronegative.

This clone was recorded a few times. V gene TRBV5-1 combines with J gene TRBJ1-1; D ambiguous. This CDR3 has 13 residues. V was cut by 7 bases and J by 0 bases, with 10 bases left in between. In germline, CDR1 is SGHRS, CDR2 YFSETQ. CDR3 sequence: CASHEAMNTEAFF. The CDR3 DNA sequence: TGCGCCAGCCACGAGGCCATGAACACTGAAGCTTTCTTT.

V is TRBV2 and J is TRBJ1-5, with TRBD1 matching over 9 bases. CDR1 and CDR2 (germline): SNHLY, FYNNEI. The CDR3 is 16 amino acids. The V segment lost 5 bases and the J segment 5 bases; nucleotides outside the gene matches: 10. CDR3 amino acids: CASSRQGVGPYQPQHF. The CDR3 nucleotides are TGTGCCAGCAGTAGACAGGGGGTCGGTCCTTATCAGCCCCAGCATTTT.

This rearrangement joins TRBV19 to TRBJ1-1; TRBD1 is a possible D gene (6 bases). The germline gives CDR1 LNHDA, CDR2 SQIVND (reference sequence). Deletions cut 5 bases from V and 5 bases from J, with 15 bases between. The CDR3 runs to 14 residues. The CDR3 nucleotides are TGTGCCAGTAGTCTGACAGGTCAAGGGACTGAAGCTTTCTTT. Its translation: CASSLTGQGTEAFF.

The chain combines TRBV29-1 with TRBJ2-7; TRBD2 matches at 8 bases. V trimming: 4 bases; J trimming: 2 bases; junction bases outside the gene matches: 7. The CDR3 spans 14 residues. Germline CDR1 and CDR2: SQVTM and ANQGSEA. CDR3 in DNA: TGCAGCGTTGCTAGCGGGCAAATTGCCTACGAGCAGTACTTC. It codes for CSVASGQIAYEQYF.

V is TRBV14 and J is TRBJ2-5, with 9 bases matching TRBD1. V lost 3 bases to trimming and J lost 5 bases; unmatched junction nucleotides: 10. Germline V gives CDR1 SGHDN, CDR2 FVKESK. This CDR3 has 16 amino acids. The DNA for the CDR3 is TGTGCCAGCAGCCAGGGGACAGGGTTCAACAGGGAGACCCAGTACTTC. Its translation: CASSQGTGFNRETQYF.

The CDR3 DNA reads TGTGCCAGCAGTTTACAAGCGGGAGCATACGAGCAGTACTTC. It codes for CASSLQAGAYEQYF. The chain combines TRBV28 with TRBJ2-7; 8 bases fit TRBD2. V was clipped by 2 bases and J by 4 bases; unmatched bases: 4. In germline, CDR1 is MDHEN, CDR2 SYDVKM. This CDR3 is built from 14 residues.

The V and J genes are TRBV6-4 and TRBJ1-2; D is possibly TRBD1 (6 bases). From germline, CDR1 is MRHNA and CDR2 SNTAGT. This CDR3 spans 16 amino acids. Trimming removed 0 bases at V and 6 bases at J, with 17 bases between. The CDR3 DNA reads TGTGCCAGCAGTGACTCCGAGACTTCAACAGGGCATGGCTACACCTTC. This gives the protein CASSDSETSTGHGYTF.

The chain couples TRBV7-3 to TRBJ2-7; possibly TRBD1 for D (6 bases). The V end lost 6 bases, the J end lost 7 bases, and 16 bases lay between the germline ends. CDR3 length: 13 residues. CDR1 is SGHTA and CDR2 is FQGTGA in the germline V gene. CDR3 sequence reads: CASRRDTQGEQYF. In nucleotides, the CDR3 is TGTGCCAGCAGAAGGGACACTCAAGGGGAGCAGTACTTC.

The rearrangement joins TRBV7-8 to TRBJ1-4; 7 bases match TRBD1. Germline V gives CDR1 SGHVS, CDR2 FQNEAQ. This CDR3 spans 18 amino acids. Unmatched junction bases numbered 11, after V lost 4 bases and J lost 0 bases. CDR3 nucleotide sequence: TGTGCCAGCAGCTCAATATTGGACAGGATTGCAACTAATGAAAAACTGTTTTTT. It specifies CASSSILDRIATNEKLFF.

The CDR3 loop is CASSQVHRSYNSPLHF. The CDR3 nucleotides read TGCGCCAGCAGCCAAGTACATCGCTCCTATAATTCACCCCTCCACTTT. The chain has TRBV4-3 and TRBJ1-6; D uncertain. The CDR3 extends over 16 amino acids. The V and J ends lost 1 base and 0 bases respectively, with 7 bases between them. The V gene's germline CDR1 is LGHNA and CDR2 YSLEER.